The 17 T cell receptor beta chains in this list originate from one sample, sequenced in a study of blood T cell repertoires in COVID-19. Clones were sequenced by immunoSEQ multiplex PCR, and TCRdb holds only the in-frame ones, with some missing. The sample has 180,000 or so clones, about three quarters seen once. The sample taken for sequencing was peripheral blood. All receptors come from a woman between 45 and 60 years old with active or convalescent COVID-19.

The J gene is TRBJ1-1, the V gene TRBV7-3; D is ambiguous. The CDR3 is 15 amino acids. Germline CDR1 is SGHTA and CDR2 is FQGTGA. Trimming removed 6 bases from V and 1 base from J, with 15 bases in between. In nucleotides, the CDR3 is TGTGCCAGCAGTCCGAAAGCAAATCCGAACACTGAAGCTTTCTTT. This encodes CASSPKANPNTEAFF.

V is TRBV19 and J is TRBJ1-6, with 9 bases lining up with TRBD1. With V trimmed by 3 bases and J by 6 bases, 6 bases remained unmatched. There are 16 residues in the CDR3. Per the germline V gene, CDR1 is LNHDA and CDR2 is SQIVND (reference sequence). The CDR3 region has the DNA TGTGCCAGTAGTATTATGGGGACAGGGTCTAATTCACCCCTCCACTTT. Protein sequence: CASSIMGTGSNSPLHF.

This clone was found many times. The rearrangement links TRBV6-6 to TRBJ1-4, with a tentative D call TRBD1 (6 bases). This CDR3 has 16 amino acids. Deletions cut 6 bases from V and 6 bases from J, with 20 bases between. CDR1 MNHNY and CDR2 SVGAGI come from the germline V gene (reference sequence). CDR3 in DNA: TGTGCCAGCAGCTTCAACAGGGACGCGGGGGATGAAAAACTGTTTTTT. Its translation: CASSFNRDAGDEKLFF.

The CDR3 nucleotides are TGCGCCAGCAGCTGGGGACAGGGGACCGGGGAGCTGTTTTTT. Translated: CASSWGQGTGELFF. The chain joins TRBV5-1 to TRBJ2-2; 10 nucleotides align to TRBD1. J gave up 5 bases and V 3 bases, and 1 base lay outside the gene matches. In germline, CDR1 is SGHRS, CDR2 YFSETQ. The CDR3 is 14 residues long.

On this clone: The same CDR3 also results from other DNA sequences found in this sample. The chain has TRBV18 and TRBJ2-5; 9 positions match TRBD1. Germline lookup yields CDR1 KGHSH and CDR2 LQKENI. V lost 2 bases and J lost 4; bases outside the gene matches: 2. The CDR3 has 14 residues. CDR3 sequence reads: CASSPGTGRETQYF. The CDR3 DNA reads TGTGCCAGCTCACCAGGGACAGGGCGAGAGACCCAGTACTTC.

The genes are TRBV2 and TRBJ1-5; 7 bases align to TRBD1. The CDR3 loop spans 14 amino acids. Trimming removed 8 bases from V and 3 bases from J; junction bases left unmatched: 7. Germline CDR1 and CDR2: SNHLY and FYNNEI. The CDR3 nucleotides are TGTGCCAGCGGGGCAGGGGGAACCAATCAGCCCCAGCATTTT. Residues: CASGAGGTNQPQHF.

The chain employs TRBV7-9 and TRBJ1-5; D perhaps matches TRBD1 (5 bases). This CDR3 region has 16 residues. Germline V lookup: CDR1 SEHNR, CDR2 FQNEAQ (reference sequence). V was shortened by 1 base and J by 1 base, with 11 bases between the two germline ends. CDR3 coding DNA: TGTGCCAGCAGCTTAGGCAGGGATAAGAGCAATCAGCCCCAGCATTTT. This sequence encodes CASSLGRDKSNQPQHF. The full variable domain, completed using reference TRBV7-9 and TRBJ1-5, is DTGVSQNPRHKITKRGQNVTFRCDPISEHNRLYWYRQTLGQGPEFLTYFQNEAQLEKSRLLSDRFSAERPKGSFSTLEIQRTEQGDSAMYLCASSLGRDKSNQPQHFGDGTRLSIL.

The V gene is TRBV18, the J gene TRBJ1-1; D might be TRBD1 (6 bases). The V end lost 3 bases, the J end lost 5 bases, and 13 bases lay between the germline ends. The CDR3 is 14 residues long. From germline, CDR1 is KGHSH and CDR2 LQKENI. CDR3 loop: CASSPLTGLTEAFF. The CDR3 DNA reads TGTGCCAGCTCACCCCTGACAGGCCTTACTGAAGCTTTCTTT. Variable domain in full (rest from reference TRBV18 and TRBJ1-1): NAGVMQNPRHLVRRRGQEARLRCSPMKGHSHVYWYRQLPEEGLKFMVYLQKENIIDESGMPKERFSAEFPKEGPSILRIQQVVRGDSAAYFCASSPLTGLTEAFFGQGTRLTVV.

This rearrangement joins TRBV2 to TRBJ2-2; the match to TRBD1 covers 7 bases. CDR1 SNHLY and CDR2 FYNNEI come from the germline V gene. This CDR3 comprises 13 residues. V was pared by 7 bases and J by 3 bases, with 2 bases of the junction left unmatched. CDR3 DNA sequence: TGTGCCAGCAACAGGGGTCACACCGGGGAGCTGTTTTTT. Protein: CASNRGHTGELFF.

The rearrangement joins TRBV9 to TRBJ2-3, with TRBD2 identical over 7 bases. This CDR3 spans 16 amino acids. Trimming removed 1 base from V and 0 bases from J; junction bases left unmatched: 5. Germline V gives CDR1 SGDLS, CDR2 YYNGEE. The CDR3 region is CASSVQSGISTDTQYF. As DNA, the CDR3 is TGTGCCAGCAGCGTACAAAGCGGGATAAGCACAGATACGCAGTATTTT.

The chain employs TRBV28 and TRBJ1-5; D call uncertain. This CDR3 is built from 15 residues. Trimming removed 4 bases at V and 3 bases at J, with 13 bases between. The germline V gene has CDR1 MDHEN and CDR2 SYDVKM. This chain's CDR3 is CASSSTIQINQPQHF. The CDR3 nucleotides are TGTGCCAGCAGTTCCACGATACAGATCAATCAGCCCCAGCATTTT.

The V and J genes are TRBV27 and TRBJ1-1; D ambiguous. With 11 bases removed from V and 1 base from J, the gap between germline ends came to 11 bases. The length of the CDR3 is 12 residues. CDR1 and CDR2 from the germline V gene are MNHEY and SMNVEV (reference sequence). This CDR3 reads CAVWPGNTEAFF. In DNA form, the CDR3 reads TGTGCCGTATGGCCGGGGAACACTGAAGCTTTCTTT.

This chain links TRBV7-2 with TRBJ2-3, with a tentative D call TRBD2 (6 bases). Per the germline V gene, CDR1 is SGHTA and CDR2 is FQGNSA. With 4 bases removed from V and 4 bases from J, the gap between germline ends came to 15 bases. CDR3 length: 15 amino acids. CDR3 loop: CASSSPATRPDTQYF. In DNA, the CDR3 is TGTGCCAGCAGCTCGCCGGCGACTAGACCAGATACGCAGTATTTT.

The V gene is TRBV19, the J gene TRBJ2-7; a weak D match, TRBD1 (6 bases). This CDR3 is 15 amino acids long. Trimming stripped 4 bases from V and 2 bases from J, with 15 bases between. Germline-derived CDR1 and CDR2 are LNHDA and SQIVND (reference sequence). This CDR3 reads CASSTPGHRAYEQYF. Here the CDR3 DNA reads TGTGCCAGTAGTACTCCGGGACACCGAGCCTACGAGCAGTACTTC.

This chain connects TRBV19 to TRBJ2-2; D possibly corresponds to TRBD1 (7 bases). Germline assignment: CDR1 LNHDA and CDR2 SQIVND (reference sequence). The CDR3 has 12 residues. V was shortened by 11 bases and J by 7 bases, with 14 bases between the two germline ends. CDR3 nucleotide sequence: TGTGCCGCGGGACAGTACCTCGGGGAGCTGTTTTTT. It translates to CAAGQYLGELFF.

This rearrangement joins TRBV28 to TRBJ1-1, with TRBD1 as a possible D gene (6 bases). The V end was cut by 1 base, the J end by 8 bases, with 8 bases between. Germline V gene lookup returns CDR1 MDHEN and CDR2 SYDVKM. The CDR3 sequence is 12 residues long. The CDR3 loop is CASSLLRGEAFF. The CDR3 nucleotides are TGTGCCAGCAGTTTATTGAGGGGGGAAGCTTTCTTT.

This chain links TRBV6-5 with TRBJ1-2; D uncertain. Trimming took off 8 bases at V and 8 bases at J, with 15 bases between the two ends. Germline CDR1 and CDR2: MNHEY and SVGAGI. This CDR3 region has 12 residues. This CDR3 reads CASRNGEYGYTF. As DNA, the CDR3 is TGTGCCAGCCGCAATGGAGAGTACGGCTACACCTTC.